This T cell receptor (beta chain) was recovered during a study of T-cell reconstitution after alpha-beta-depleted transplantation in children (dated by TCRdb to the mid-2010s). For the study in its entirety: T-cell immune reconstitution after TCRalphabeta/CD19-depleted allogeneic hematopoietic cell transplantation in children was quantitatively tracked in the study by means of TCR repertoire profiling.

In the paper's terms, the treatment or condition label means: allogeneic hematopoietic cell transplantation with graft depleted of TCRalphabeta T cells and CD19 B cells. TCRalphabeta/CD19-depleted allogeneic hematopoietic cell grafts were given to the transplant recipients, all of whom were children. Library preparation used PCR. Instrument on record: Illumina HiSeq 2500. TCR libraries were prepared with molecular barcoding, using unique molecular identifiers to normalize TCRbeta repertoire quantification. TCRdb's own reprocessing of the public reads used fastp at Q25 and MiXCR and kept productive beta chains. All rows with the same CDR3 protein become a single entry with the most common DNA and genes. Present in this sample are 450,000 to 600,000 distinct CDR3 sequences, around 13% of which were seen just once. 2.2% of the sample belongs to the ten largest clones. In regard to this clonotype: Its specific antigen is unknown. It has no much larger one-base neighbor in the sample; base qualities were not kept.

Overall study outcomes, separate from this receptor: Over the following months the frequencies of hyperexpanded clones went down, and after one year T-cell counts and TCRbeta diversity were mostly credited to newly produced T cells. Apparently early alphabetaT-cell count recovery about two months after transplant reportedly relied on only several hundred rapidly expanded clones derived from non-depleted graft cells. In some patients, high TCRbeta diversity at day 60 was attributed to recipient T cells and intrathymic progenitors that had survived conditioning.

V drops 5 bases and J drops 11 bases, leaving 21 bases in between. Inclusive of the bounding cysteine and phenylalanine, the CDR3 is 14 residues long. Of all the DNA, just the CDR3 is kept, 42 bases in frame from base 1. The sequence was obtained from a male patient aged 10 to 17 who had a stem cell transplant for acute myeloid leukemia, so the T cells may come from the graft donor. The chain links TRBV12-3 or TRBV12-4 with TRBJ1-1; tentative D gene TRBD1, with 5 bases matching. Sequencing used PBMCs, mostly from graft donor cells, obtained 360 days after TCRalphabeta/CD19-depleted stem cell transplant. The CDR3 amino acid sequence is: CASSPNGQANPAFF. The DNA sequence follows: TGTGCCAGCAGTCCAAACGGACAAGCCAACCCCGCTTTCTTT.